Listed below are T cell receptor beta chains from one sample, sequenced in a study of blood T cell repertoires in COVID-19. Assay used: immunoSEQ multiplex PCR; TCRdb lists only in-frame clones, some missing. This table holds about 120,000 clones, roughly 90% found once. The sequenced material came from peripheral blood. The receptors were gathered from a middle-aged man with acute or convalescent COVID-19. CDR3s include the opening cysteine and the closing phenylalanine or tryptophan. The D gene is left open where the match is weak. The listing skips clone size in some rows; elsewhere it reads once, few, many or a size class.

len	v_gene	j_gene	abundance	d_gene	CDR3aa	CDR3nt
14	TRBV19	TRBJ2-7	once	.	CASSIVAGSYEQYF	TGTGCCAGTAGTATAGTGGCAGGGTCCTACGAGCAGTACTTC
14	TRBV19	TRBJ1-2	.	TRBD1	CASSRQGEGYGYTF	TGTGCCAGTAGTCGACAGGGGGAAGGATATGGCTACACCTTC
15	TRBV5-4	TRBJ2-1	.	.	CASSSAERSYNEQFF	TGTGCCAGCAGCTCGGCGGAGCGGAGTTACAATGAGCAGTTCTTC
15	TRBV18	TRBJ1-2	.	TRBD1	CASSPPGQGDYGYTF	TGTGCCAGCTCCCCCCCCGGACAGGGAGACTATGGCTACACCTTC
16	TRBV11-2	TRBJ2-5	.	TRBD2	CASSFQSGGATETQYF	TGTGCCAGCAGCTTCCAGAGCGGGGGGGCAACAGAGACCCAGTACTTC
18	TRBV5-1	TRBJ2-3	.	TRBD1	CASSSEQGARTSGDTQYF	TGCGCCAGCAGCTCGGAGCAGGGGGCCCGAACGTCCGGAGATACGCAGTATTTT
12	TRBV29-1	TRBJ1-2	.	.	CSVSEGVYGYTF	TGCAGCGTTTCGGAAGGAGTGTATGGCTACACCTTC
14	TRBV6-1	TRBJ1-1	.	.	CASSEAGGHTEAFF	TGTGCCAGCAGTGAAGCGGGGGGTCACACTGAAGCTTTCTTT
15	TRBV5-1	TRBJ2-2	.	.	CASSLTGTNTGELFF	TGCGCCAGCAGCTTGACCGGGACGAACACCGGGGAGCTGTTTTTT
13	TRBV6-6	TRBJ1-1	.	TRBD1	CASSYGTGAEAFF	TGTGCCAGCAGTTACGGGACAGGGGCCGAAGCTTTCTTT
16	TRBV2	TRBJ2-2	.	TRBD1	CASSEDGTGAGGELFF	TGTGCCAGCAGTGAAGATGGGACAGGAGCGGGCGGGGAGCTGTTTTTT
16	TRBV7-6	TRBJ1-2	.	.	CASSNTPGTFRYGYTF	TGTGCCAGCAGCAATACTCCCGGGACTTTCCGGTATGGCTACACCTTC
12	TRBV19	TRBJ1-2	.	.	CASSNGGGGYTF	TGTGCCAGTAGTAACGGAGGTGGAGGCTACACCTTC
15	TRBV7-9	TRBJ2-6	.	.	CASSLVRSGANVLTF	TGTGCCAGCAGCTTGGTTAGGAGTGGGGCCAACGTCCTGACTTTC
14	TRBV13	TRBJ1-6	.	.	CASSFQTGSSPLHF	TGTGCCAGCAGCTTCCAGACAGGCTCTTCACCCCTCCACTTT
17	TRBV7-2	TRBJ1-4	.	TRBD1	CASSLAGAGTVGEKLFF	TGTGCCAGCAGCTTAGCGGGGGCCGGGACAGTGGGTGAAAAACTGTTTTTT
12	TRBV6-1	TRBJ1-2	.	.	CASSEAESGYTF	TGTGCCAGCAGTGAAGCCGAGAGTGGCTACACCTTC
14	TRBV19	TRBJ1-5	.	.	CASSETGFEQPQHF	TGTGCCAGTAGCGAAACAGGGTTTGAACAGCCCCAGCATTTT
15	TRBV5-1	TRBJ2-5	.	TRBD1	CASSPRDRGLETQYF	TGCGCCAGCAGCCCGCGGGACAGGGGGTTGGAGACCCAGTACTTC
15	TRBV5-4	TRBJ2-7	.	TRBD2	CASSIRTSGGNEQYF	TGTGCCAGCAGCATCCGGACTAGCGGGGGCAACGAGCAGTACTTC
12	TRBV27	TRBJ1-1	.	.	CASSSGGAEAFF	TGTGCCAGCAGTTCGGGGGGGGCTGAAGCTTTCTTT
15	TRBV6-6	TRBJ2-7	few	TRBD1	CASSYSMGQSYEQYF	TGTGCCAGCAGTTACTCGATGGGACAGTCCTACGAGCAGTACTTC
14	TRBV12-5	TRBJ1-1	.	.	CASGLTTANTEAFF	TGTGCTAGTGGTTTGACCACAGCAAACACTGAAGCTTTCTTT
15	TRBV5-4	TRBJ1-2	.	TRBD1	CASSEWDRRNYGYTF	TGTGCCAGCAGCGAATGGGACAGAAGAAACTATGGCTACACCTTC
13	TRBV3-1/TRBV3-2	TRBJ1-2	.	.	CASRLGQTYGYTF	TGTGCCAGCAGATTAGGACAGACCTATGGCTACACCTTC
18	TRBV19	TRBJ2-5	.	TRBD2	CASKGADPSGRAEETQYF	TGTGCCAGTAAAGGGGCAGACCCTAGCGGGAGGGCCGAGGAGACCCAGTACTTC
11	TRBV7-9	TRBJ1-1	few	TRBD1	CASSPQGAAFF	TGTGCCAGCAGCCCGCAGGGGGCGGCTTTCTTT
15	TRBV27	TRBJ2-1	.	.	CASSFQGLQLNEQFF	TGTGCCAGCAGTTTCCAGGGGCTACAGCTCAATGAGCAGTTCTTC
15	TRBV23-1	TRBJ2-2	.	.	CASSQRGRDTGELFF	TGCGCCAGCAGTCAGCGGGGGCGCGACACCGGGGAGCTGTTTTTT
13	TRBV6-5	TRBJ2-5	.	TRBD2	CASNRAGVETQYF	TGTGCCAGCAATCGAGCGGGGGTTGAGACCCAGTACTTC
9	TRBV20-1	TRBJ1-2	.	.	CSAGGGYTF	TGCAGTGCCGGGGGAGGCTACACCTTC
15	TRBV7-2	TRBJ2-7	.	.	CASSLAAGGSGEQYF	TGTGCCAGCAGCTTAGCGGCAGGTGGGAGCGGGGAGCAGTACTTC
14	TRBV30	TRBJ1-1	.	.	CAWSFGQMNTEAFF	TGTGCCTGGAGCTTTGGACAGATGAACACTGAAGCTTTCTTT
15	TRBV3-1/TRBV3-2	TRBJ2-7	.	TRBD2	CASSQKAGTSGEQYF	TGTGCCAGCAGCCAGAAAGCCGGGACTAGCGGGGAGCAGTACTTC
12	TRBV7-9	TRBJ2-7	.	.	CASSYRTYEQYF	TGTGCCAGCAGCTACCGAACTTACGAGCAGTACTTC
13	TRBV6-2/TRBV6-3	TRBJ1-1	.	TRBD1	CASSPGGSTEAFF	TGTGCCAGCAGTCCAGGGGGAAGCACTGAAGCTTTCTTT
12	TRBV14	TRBJ1-5	.	.	CASSQLNQPQHF	TGTGCCAGCAGCCAACTTAATCAGCCCCAGCATTTT
16	TRBV6-2/TRBV6-3	TRBJ1-1	.	.	CASSYPQGHLLTEAFF	TGTGCCAGCAGTTACCCCCAGGGACATCTCTTAACTGAAGCTTTCTTT
15	TRBV5-1	TRBJ1-3	.	TRBD1	CASSLRTGDGNTIYF	TGCGCCAGCAGCCTCCGGACAGGGGACGGAAACACCATATATTTT
17	TRBV4-3	TRBJ2-1	once	TRBD2	CASSQSGGYSSYNEQFF	TGCGCCAGCAGCCAAAGCGGGGGCTATAGCTCCTACAATGAGCAGTTCTTC
17	TRBV7-9	TRBJ1-3	.	TRBD1	CASSTLRTGPRGNTIYF	TGTGCCAGCAGCACCCTCCGGACAGGGCCGAGGGGAAACACCATATATTTT
11	TRBV30	TRBJ2-1	.	TRBD2	CAWTAGGEQFF	TGTGCCTGGACGGCGGGAGGTGAGCAGTTCTTC
13	TRBV9	TRBJ1-2	.	TRBD1	CASSARTGYGYTF	TGTGCCAGCAGCGCCCGGACAGGGTATGGCTACACCTTC
13	TRBV9	TRBJ1-6	.	.	CASSVLSDSPLHF	TGTGCCAGCAGCGTACTTAGTGATTCACCCCTCCACTTT
17	TRBV6-2/TRBV6-3	TRBJ1-2	once	TRBD1	CASSRGARQGENYGYTF	TGTGCCAGCAGCCGCGGGGCGAGACAGGGAGAAAACTATGGCTACACCTTC
13	TRBV12-3/TRBV12-4	TRBJ1-5	.	.	CASSQGSNQPQHF	TGTGCCAGCAGCCAGGGGAGCAATCAGCCCCAGCATTTT
15	TRBV6-5	TRBJ2-5	.	TRBD2	CASQTVAGVIETQYF	TGTGCCAGCCAAACAGTAGCGGGGGTTATTGAGACCCAGTACTTC
16	TRBV4-1	TRBJ2-7	.	TRBD2	CASSYRLAGALYEQYF	TGCGCCAGCAGCTACAGACTAGCGGGAGCTCTCTACGAGCAGTACTTC
12	TRBV12-3/TRBV12-4	TRBJ1-1	.	.	CASRRGFTEAFF	TGTGCCAGCAGGAGAGGCTTCACTGAAGCTTTCTTT
14	TRBV3-1/TRBV3-2	TRBJ2-4	once	.	CASSQVTAGNIQYF	TGTGCCAGCAGCCAAGTCACTGCGGGAAACATTCAGTACTTC
17	TRBV5-4	TRBJ2-2	.	TRBD2	CASSLDLAGGGTGELFF	TGTGCCAGCAGCTTGGATCTAGCGGGAGGGGGCACCGGGGAGCTGTTTTTT
13	TRBV5-4	TRBJ1-1	.	TRBD1	CASSVDRDLYTFF	TGTGCCAGCAGCGTCGACAGGGACCTTTATACTTTCTTT
16	TRBV5-6	TRBJ1-5	.	TRBD1	CASSLQGVFGNQPQHF	TGTGCCAGCAGCTTACAGGGGGTGTTTGGCAATCAGCCCCAGCATTTT
15	TRBV5-4	TRBJ1-3	.	.	CASSLVAGAENTIYF	TGTGCCAGCAGCTTGGTGGCAGGGGCGGAAAACACCATATATTTT
14	TRBV19	TRBJ1-1	.	TRBD1	CASSKGGGLTEAFF	TGTGCCAGTAGTAAAGGAGGGGGCTTAACTGAAGCTTTCTTT